This T cell receptor beta chain was retrieved from a study of T cell changes during pregnancy in multiple sclerosis. After removal of 0 bases from V and 3 bases from J, the junction contained 4 bases not matched to a gene. Looked up from germline, CDR1 is MGHRA and CDR2 is YSYEKL. This CDR3 has 15 amino acids. TCRdb's table, derived via immunoSEQ multiplex PCR, lists solely in-frame clones and lacks some. The data hold around 30,000 clones, with around 90% observed a single time. This chain connects TRBV4-1 to TRBJ1-1, with TRBD1 matching over 7 bases. The sequencing used CD8+ T cells from peripheral blood mononuclear cells, collected in the first trimester of pregnancy. This sequence was found in a female donor with multiple sclerosis, enrolled in a pregnancy study. CDR3 sequence reads: CASSQEDRQYTEAFF. The CDR3 DNA follows: TGCGCCAGCAGCCAAGAGGACAGGCAGTACACTGAAGCTTTCTTT.